What follows is one TCR beta chain and its context. Its antigen is undetermined. This specimen comes from a study of T cell responses to AZD1222 COVID-19 vaccine. Study results and limitations: There were mostly white British donors and more females than males, and clonal diversity was possibly underestimated.

Per germline, CDR1 SGHAT and CDR2 FQNNGV. The CDR3 extends over 16 amino acids. The ends were cut back, 4 bases at V and 3 bases at J, with 19 bases in the middle. The repertoire was sequenced with immunoSEQ multiplex PCR; TCRdb's copy has only in-frame clones and lacks some. Among some 130,000 clones listed, around 85% were seen once. This clonotype was obtained from an adult in good health. The material was peripheral blood, obtained on day 0 of AZD1222 vaccination. The J gene is TRBJ2-7, the V gene TRBV11-2, with D perhaps assigned TRBD1 or TRBD2 (5 bases each). The CDR3 DNA is TGTGCCAGCAGCTCCTTGGGGGTGTCGGCATACTACGAGCAGTACTTC. This encodes CASSSLGVSAYYEQYF.